This TCR beta chain was retrieved from a study of radiation and T cells in renal cell carcinoma. Overall study findings and caveats: No pretreatment tumor biopsies were available for baseline clonotypes.

The CDR3 length is 12 residues. Looked up from germline, CDR1 is SGHDT and CDR2 is YYEEEE. Worth noting for this clone: Its antigen is not known.

Produced via immunoSEQ multiplex PCR; TCRdb's table is partial and in-frame only. The sample has about 83,000 clones; approximately 87% are singletons. Time point of the sample: blood 4 weeks post-SBRT, at nephrectomy. The treatment: 15 Gy SBRT to primary tumor, nephrectomy 4 weeks later. Nephrectomy followed 15 Gy stereotactic body radiation by 4 weeks. The chain joins TRBV5-6 to TRBJ1-1, with D perhaps matching TRBD1 (6 bases). The sequences come from blood, collected from a patient whose treatment included radiotherapy and nephrectomy. The origin of this receptor is an older woman with renal cell carcinoma. Written as DNA, the CDR3 is TGTGCGTCCACAGGGAGGTACACTGAAGCTTTCTTT. It yields the protein CASTGRYTEAFF.